These 20 T cell receptor beta chains came from one sample sequenced in a study of T cell repertoires in cytomegalovirus infection. TCRdb re-called the reads through MiXCR, storing one row per CDR3 protein. The table lists over 150,000 distinct CDR3 sequences, about a sixth of them singletons. What was sequenced was CD8+ T cells from PBMCs. These receptors were collected from a human donor in good health (CMV status not recorded). Some clones in this sample may be carry-over from other donors' samples.

The rearrangement links TRBV7-2 to TRBJ2-7; D uncertain. From germline, CDR1 is SGHTA and CDR2 FQGNSA. V lost 3 bases and J 5 bases, leaving 14 bases between the germline ends. The CDR3 totals 14 residues. The CDR3: CASSFEPLINEQYF. The DNA of the CDR3 is TGTGCCAGCAGCTTTGAGCCTCTAATCAACGAGCAGTACTTC.

CDR3 residues: CATSDFTGLAGEDTQYF. For the CDR3, the DNA is TGTGCCACCAGTGATTTTACAGGACTAGCGGGAGAAGATACGCAGTATTTT. The rearrangement links TRBV24-1 to TRBJ2-3; 13 bases are a match to TRBD2. With 1 base clipped from V and 5 bases from J, the junction kept 5 bases outside the gene matches. The CDR3 totals 17 residues. Germline CDR1 reads KGHDR; CDR2 reads SFDVKD.

This rearrangement joins TRBV29-1 to TRBJ2-7; D call uncertain. V shed 1 base and J shed 9 bases, with 19 bases lying between them. This CDR3 contains 14 residues. Germline V gives CDR1 SQVTM, CDR2 ANQGSEA. The CDR3 here is CSVEVVQKGLGQYF. CDR3 nucleotide sequence: TGCAGCGTTGAAGTCGTCCAAAAGGGATTGGGGCAGTACTTC.

V usage is TRBV7-9 and J usage is TRBJ2-7, with 8 bases aligning to TRBD1. The CDR3 has 18 residues. The ends lost 3 bases at V and 5 bases at J; junction bases unmatched: 18. Germline V lookup: CDR1 SEHNR, CDR2 FQNEAQ (reference sequence). DNA of the CDR3: TGTGCCAGCAGCTTGATGGGACAGGAGTCCCTCGTCGGGCACGAGCAGTACTTC. It encodes CASSLMGQESLVGHEQYF. Drawing the rest from reference TRBV7-9 and TRBJ2-7, the complete variable domain is DTGVSQNPRHKITKRGQNVTFRCDPISEHNRLYWYRQTLGQGPEFLTYFQNEAQLEKSRLLSDRFSAERPKGSFSTLEIQRTEQGDSAMYLCASSLMGQESLVGHEQYFGPGTRLTVT.

This clonotype was observed a few times. The chain couples TRBV7-2 to TRBJ1-5; TRBD1 is a possible D gene (5 bases). Germline CDR1 reads SGHTA; CDR2 reads FQGNSA. With 2 bases removed from V and 1 base from J, the gap between germline ends came to 15 bases. This CDR3 region has 17 residues. For the CDR3, the DNA is TGTGCCAGCAGCTTAAGGTTTACGGGGGTAAGCAATCAGCCCCAGCATTTT. It yields the protein CASSLRFTGVSNQPQHF.

This clonotype was counted a few times. This chain uses TRBV20-1 with TRBJ1-1; 7 bases match TRBD1. After removal of 3 bases from V and 1 base from J, the junction contained 5 bases not matched to a gene. The germline V gene encodes CDR1 DFQATT and CDR2 SNEGSKA (reference sequence). The CDR3 extends over 14 amino acids. The CDR3 nucleotides are TGCAGTGCTAGGGGGAGACAGGGGAACACTGAAGCTTTCTTT. Residues: CSARGRQGNTEAFF.

This clonotype was counted a few times. The genes are TRBV6-2 or TRBV6-3 and TRBJ1-6; D is perhaps TRBD1 (6 bases). Looked up from germline, CDR1 is MNHEY and CDR2 is SVGEGT. V gave up 8 bases and J gave up 7 bases, with 12 bases separating them. The CDR3 covers 13 residues. The DNA of the CDR3 is TGTGCCAGCGTACAGGGATCCAATTCACCCCTCCACTTT. Translated, it gives CASVQGSNSPLHF.

The genes are TRBV12-3 or TRBV12-4 and TRBJ2-1; 9 bases are shared with TRBD1. V lost 7 bases to trimming and J lost 6 bases; unmatched junction nucleotides: 7. The CDR3 is made up of 14 amino acids. The DNA for the CDR3 is TGTGCCAGCAAACCGGGACAGGGTTTCAATGAGCAGTTCTTC. This codes for CASKPGQGFNEQFF.

The chain has TRBV5-4 and TRBJ1-1; 10 bases line up with TRBD1. The CDR3 has 17 amino acids. Germline values: CDR1 SGHNT, CDR2 YYREEE (reference sequence). Trimming took 5 bases from V and 0 from J; bases not matched to a gene: 10. The CDR3 nucleotides are TGTGCCAGCAGTCAAACGGGACAGGGGTCCATGAACACTGAAGCTTTCTTT. It yields the protein CASSQTGQGSMNTEAFF.

This clonotype was found a few times. This chain uses TRBV4-1 with TRBJ2-1; TRBD1 aligns across 8 bases. Per germline, CDR1 MGHRA and CDR2 YSYEKL. V gave up 0 bases and J gave up 6 bases; unmatched junction bases: 7. CDR3 size: 16 residues. The CDR3 region is CASSQEGQGAINEQFF. In DNA form, the CDR3 reads TGCGCCAGCAGCCAAGAGGGGCAGGGGGCGATCAATGAGCAGTTCTTC.

The rearrangement joins TRBV7-2 to TRBJ1-1; 10 nucleotides align to TRBD1. Trimming removed 5 bases from V and 5 bases from J; junction bases left unmatched: 8. This CDR3 comprises 15 residues. CDR1 and CDR2 from the germline V gene are SGHTA and FQGNSA. As DNA, the CDR3 is TGTGCCAGCAGCCCAGGACAGGGGGAGAGGACTGAAGCTTTCTTT. It specifies CASSPGQGERTEAFF.

There are a few counts of this clonotype. V gene TRBV12-5 combines with J gene TRBJ1-4; D is perhaps TRBD1 (6 bases). The length of the CDR3 is 17 residues. Per germline, CDR1 LGHNT and CDR2 FRNRAP. Trimming took 4 bases from V and 8 from J, leaving 23 bases between them. CDR3 sequence reads: CASGSDHFRDMEEKLFF. CDR3 in DNA: TGTGCTAGTGGTTCCGACCATTTCAGGGACATGGAAGAAAAACTGTTTTTT.

The rearrangement links TRBV6-1 to TRBJ1-1; D is uncertain. The length of the CDR3 is 12 residues. In germline, CDR1 is MNHNS, CDR2 SASEGT. The germline V and J ends were trimmed by 8 bases and 11 bases, with 18 bases remaining between them. The CDR3 loop reads CASLPETLGAFF. CDR3 DNA sequence: TGTGCCAGCCTTCCGGAAACTCTAGGGGCTTTCTTT.

This clonotype was picked up a small number of times. This rearrangement joins TRBV11-2 to TRBJ2-5; 8 nucleotides agree with TRBD2. The CDR3 sequence is 15 residues long. The germline V gene encodes CDR1 SGHAT and CDR2 FQNNGV. V gave up 1 base and J gave up 5 bases; unmatched junction bases: 6. The CDR3 DNA reads TGTGCCAGCAGCTTAGTCTCCTCGGGAGGGGAGACCCAGTACTTC. Amino acid sequence: CASSLVSSGGETQYF. Drawing the rest from reference TRBV11-2 and TRBJ2-5, the complete variable domain is EAGVAQSPRYKIIEKRQSVAFWCNPISGHATLYWYQQILGQGPKLLIQFQNNGVVDDSQLPKDRFSAERLKGVDSTLKIQPAKLEDSAVYLCASSLVSSGGETQYFGPGTRLLVL.

This clonotype has a handful of counts. The V gene is TRBV6-2 or TRBV6-3, the J gene TRBJ1-5; D gene ambiguous. Deletions cut 0 bases from V and 1 base from J, with 16 bases between. This CDR3 comprises 18 residues. CDR1 MNHEY and CDR2 SVGEGT come from the germline V gene. The CDR3 bases are TGTGCCAGCAGTTACTCGACCTCCTTCGGGTTGAGCAATCAGCCCCAGCATTTT. This translates into CASSYSTSFGLSNQPQHF.

As DNA, the CDR3 is TGTGCCAGCAGCTTTGGGGACAGACTCCAAGAGACCCAGTACTTC. Translated: CASSFGDRLQETQYF. The chain combines TRBV7-6 with TRBJ2-5; 7 nucleotides match TRBD1. Per germline, CDR1 SGHVS and CDR2 FNYEAQ. This CDR3 has 15 amino acids. The ends lost 3 bases at V and 1 base at J; junction bases unmatched: 5.

This clonotype was observed a handful of times. The chain has TRBV7-6 and TRBJ1-1; possibly TRBD1 for D (5 bases). CDR1 SGHVS and CDR2 FNYEAQ come from the germline V gene. V was trimmed by 1 base and J by 1 base, leaving 13 bases between them. CDR3 length equals 16 residues. The CDR3 region has the DNA TGTGCCAGCAGCTTAGGGACACCCCGGCAGAACACTGAAGCTTTCTTT. It codes for CASSLGTPRQNTEAFF.

This clonotype was observed a few times. In nucleotides, the CDR3 is TGTGCCAGCAGCCAAGTCGGGGTTACCTACAATGAGCAGTTCTTC. This codes for CASSQVGVTYNEQFF. This sequence joins TRBV14 and TRBJ2-1, with a possible D match to TRBD2 (5 bases). The CDR3 extends over 15 amino acids. V was trimmed by 1 base and J by 2 bases, leaving 9 bases between them. Per germline, CDR1 SGHDN and CDR2 FVKESK.

There are many counts of this clonotype. V usage is TRBV7-2 and J usage is TRBJ2-7; TRBD2 matches 11 bases. Unmatched junction bases numbered 3, after V lost 2 bases and J lost 0 bases. The CDR3 totals 16 residues. The germline gives CDR1 SGHTA, CDR2 FQGNSA. The CDR3 sequence is CASSLTSGGPSYEQYF. CDR3 in DNA: TGTGCCAGCAGCTTAACTAGCGGGGGACCCTCCTACGAGCAGTACTTC.

This clonotype was found a few times. The chain combines TRBV7-2 with TRBJ2-3; D is possibly TRBD1 (8 bases). The V and J ends lost 3 bases and 6 bases respectively, with 16 bases between them. Germline V gene sequence: CDR1 SGHTA, CDR2 FQGNSA. The length of the CDR3 is 15 residues. The CDR3 DNA is TGTGCCAGCAGCTTCCGGGACAGGCGGGGGGATACGCAGTATTTT. This translates into CASSFRDRRGDTQYF. Complete variable domain (other parts from reference TRBV7-2 and TRBJ2-3): GAGVSQSPSNKVTEKGKDVELRCDPISGHTALYWYRQSLGQGLEFLIYFQGNSAPDKSGLPSDRFSAERTGGSVSTLTIQRTQQEDSAVYLCASSFRDRRGDTQYFGPGTRLTVL.